The 30 T cell receptor beta chains below all came from one sample that was sequenced in a study of T cell responses to AZD1222 COVID-19 vaccine. Only in-frame clones appear in the TCRdb table, and some are missing; sequencing was by immunoSEQ multiplex PCR. The sample has roughly 180,000 clones, roughly nine tenths seen once. The sample was peripheral blood, taken on day 0 of AZD1222 vaccination. The receptor set was obtained from an adult in good health.

The chain uses TRBV11-2 and TRBJ2-2; 8 bases match TRBD1. The CDR3 loop spans 14 amino acids. Germline V CDR1 and CDR2: SGHAT, FQNNGV. Trimming at V came to 5 bases and at J to 6 bases, leaving 5 bases not matched to a gene. CDR3 sequence: CASSVLTGAGELFF. DNA for the CDR3: TGTGCCAGCAGCGTGTTGACAGGGGCCGGGGAGCTGTTTTTT.

This clone was counted between two and nine times. The chain employs TRBV9 and TRBJ1-1; 7 bases line up with TRBD1. The CDR3 has 16 residues. The germline V gene has CDR1 SGDLS and CDR2 YYNGEE. J was trimmed by 2 bases and V by 1 base; bases with no gene match: 8. The CDR3 DNA sequence: TGTGCCAGCAGCGTACAGGGGACAGCGACAAACACTGAAGCTTTCTTT. The encoded protein is CASSVQGTATNTEAFF.

The chain is built from TRBV19 and TRBJ2-1; D possibly matches TRBD1 or TRBD2 (5 bases each). Germline assignment: CDR1 LNHDA and CDR2 SQIVND (reference sequence). The V gene lost 5 bases and the J gene lost 8 bases, with 22 bases spanning the gap. The CDR3 covers 16 residues. The CDR3 nucleotides read TGTGCCAGTAGTGAGGGTATGACAGACCTTGGGGATGAGCAGTTCTTC. Encoded protein: CASSEGMTDLGDEQFF. The variable domain in full, completed from reference TRBV19 and TRBJ2-1, reads DGGITQSPKYLFRKEGQNVTLSCEQNLNHDAMYWYRQDPGQGLRLIYYSQIVNDFQKGDIAEGYSVSREKKESFPLTVTSAQKNPTAFYLCASSEGMTDLGDEQFFGPGTRLTVL.

As to this clone: Other nucleotide sequences in the sample specify the same CDR3. This chain uses TRBV7-8 with TRBJ1-1; D remains ambiguous. Looked up from germline, CDR1 is SGHVS and CDR2 is FQNEAQ. The germline V and J ends were trimmed by 1 base and 1 base, with 4 bases remaining between them. The CDR3 length is 13 residues. The CDR3 DNA follows: TGTGCCAGCAGCTTAGGGAGGAACACTGAAGCTTTCTTT. It is translated as CASSLGRNTEAFF. The whole variable domain, remainder taken from reference TRBV7-8 and TRBJ1-1, is GAGVSQSPRYKVAKRGQDVALRCDPISGHVSLFWYQQALGQGPEFLTYFQNEAQLDKSGLPSDRFFAERPEGSVSTLKIQRTQQEDSAVYLCASSLGRNTEAFFGQGTRLTVV.

The chain joins TRBV6-2 or TRBV6-3 to TRBJ2-5, with D perhaps TRBD1 (6 bases). Trimming removed 4 bases from V and 5 bases from J, with 11 bases in between. The CDR3 sequence is 13 residues long. CDR1 is MNHEY and CDR2 is SVGEGT in the germline V gene. The CDR3 nucleotides read TGTGCCAGCAGTTTTAGGGGGATGGAGACCCAGTACTTC. Translating it yields CASSFRGMETQYF.

The rearrangement joins TRBV10-1 to TRBJ1-1; D call uncertain. Germline-derived CDR1 and CDR2 are WNHNN and SYGVQD (reference sequence). The CDR3 is 10 amino acids. The ends were cut back, 4 bases at V and 9 bases at J, with 6 bases in the middle. CDR3: CASSGIKAFF. CDR3 DNA: TGCGCCAGCAGTGGGATTAAAGCTTTCTTT.

The chain carries TRBV19 and TRBJ1-1; 7 positions match TRBD1. Unmatched junction bases numbered 13, after V lost 7 bases and J lost 11 bases. Germline V gene data show CDR1 as LNHDA and CDR2 as SQIVND (reference sequence). The CDR3 totals 13 residues. CDR3 DNA sequence: TGTGCCAGTATGGAGGGGGCATATCGCACGGCTTTCTTT. Its translation: CASMEGAYRTAFF.

This chain joins TRBV19 and TRBJ2-7, with TRBD1 identical over 8 bases. V was pared by 5 bases and J by 6 bases, with 12 bases of the junction left unmatched. The CDR3 totals 15 residues. Germline-derived CDR1 and CDR2 are LNHDA and SQIVND (reference sequence). The CDR3 here is CASSQVLAGGREQYF. The CDR3 bases are TGTGCCAGTAGTCAAGTTTTGGCAGGGGGCCGCGAGCAGTACTTC. The variable domain in full, with the rest retrieved from reference TRBV19 and TRBJ2-7, is DGGITQSPKYLFRKEGQNVTLSCEQNLNHDAMYWYRQDPGQGLRLIYYSQIVNDFQKGDIAEGYSVSREKKESFPLTVTSAQKNPTAFYLCASSQVLAGGREQYFGPGTRLTVT.

DNA for the CDR3: TGTGCCAGCAGTTATGGGGGCGCATCGGGAAACACCATATATTTT. Amino acid sequence: CASSYGGASGNTIYF. This chain links TRBV6-5 with TRBJ1-3, with D possibly being TRBD1 (6 bases). This CDR3 contains 15 residues. CDR1 MNHEY and CDR2 SVGAGI come from the germline V gene. The V end lost 3 bases, the J end lost 4 bases, and 13 bases lay between the germline ends.

The CDR3 nucleotides read TGTGCCAGCAGCCCAGTTTGGGGCTCTGGAAACACCATATATTTT. This sequence encodes CASSPVWGSGNTIYF. This chain links TRBV11-2 with TRBJ1-3; D unresolved. This CDR3 contains 15 residues. The germline CDR1 and CDR2 sequences are SGHAT and FQNNGV. Trimming took off 5 bases at V and 0 bases at J, with 11 bases between the two ends.

The CDR3 coding sequence is TGTGCCTGGAGTCACCTCTCTGGAAACACCATATATTTT. Protein sequence: CAWSHLSGNTIYF. This chain joins TRBV30 and TRBJ1-3; D gene ambiguous. The V end was cut by 2 bases, the J end by 0 bases, with 5 bases between. Germline-derived CDR1 and CDR2 are GTSNPN and SVGIG (reference sequence). The CDR3 has 13 residues.

This chain uses TRBV5-1 with TRBJ2-3; maybe TRBD2 (6 bases). Trimming removed 6 bases at V and 2 bases at J, with 16 bases between. This CDR3 comprises 15 residues. Germline V gene lookup returns CDR1 SGHRS and CDR2 YFSETQ. The CDR3: CASNPPTSPTDTQYF. The CDR3 DNA sequence: TGCGCCAGCAACCCGCCAACTAGCCCCACAGATACGCAGTATTTT.

The chain is built from TRBV9 and TRBJ2-5; 7 bases match TRBD1. Germline assignment: CDR1 SGDLS and CDR2 YYNGEE. The junction had 11 bases not matched to a gene; V was cut back by 4 bases and J by 5 bases. The CDR3 extends over 15 amino acids. The CDR3 here is CASSLRQGVDETQYF. The CDR3 DNA reads TGTGCCAGCAGCCTTCGACAGGGAGTGGATGAGACCCAGTACTTC. Full variable domain (missing parts from reference TRBV9 and TRBJ2-5): DSGVTQTPKHLITATGQRVTLRCSPRSGDLSVYWYQQSLDQGLQFLIQYYNGEERAKGNILERFSAQQFPDLHSELNLSSLELGDSALYFCASSLRQGVDETQYFGPGTRLLVL.

The chain couples TRBV5-4 to TRBJ1-1; no clear D gene. V lost 4 bases and J lost 4, with 14 bases in between. Germline CDR1 is SGHNT and CDR2 is YYREEE (reference sequence). The CDR3 sequence is 14 residues long. The CDR3 sequence: CASSRTLETTEAFF. CDR3 sequence (DNA): TGTGCCAGCAGCCGGACCCTTGAGACCACTGAAGCTTTCTTT.

This chain joins TRBV9 and TRBJ2-7; D is perhaps TRBD2 (6 bases). The V gene lost 0 bases and the J gene lost 2 bases, with 9 bases spanning the gap. The CDR3 sequence is 14 residues long. Germline values: CDR1 SGDLS, CDR2 YYNGEE. Written as DNA, the CDR3 is TGTGCCAGCAGCGTAGCCGGGGGAACCTACGAGCAGTACTTC. This gives the protein CASSVAGGTYEQYF.

The chain carries TRBV5-4 and TRBJ2-1; D is unclear. In germline, CDR1 is SGHNT, CDR2 YYREEE (reference sequence). With 0 bases removed from V and 9 bases from J, the gap between germline ends came to 10 bases. The CDR3 has 13 amino acids. The DNA for the CDR3 is TGTGCCAGCAGCTTGGATCGGAAGTCTGAGCAGTTCTTC. This codes for CASSLDRKSEQFF.

The gene calls are TRBV3-1 (or the pseudogene TRBV3-2) and TRBJ2-2; the match to TRBD2 covers 14 bases. Germline loops: CDR1 LGHDT, CDR2 YNNKEL (reference sequence). With V trimmed by 0 bases and J by 4 bases, 4 bases remained unmatched. The CDR3 consists of 18 residues. CDR3 nucleotides: TGTGCCAGCAGCCAAGATAGGACTAGCGGGGGGCTCACCGGGGAGCTGTTTTTT. This gives the protein CASSQDRTSGGLTGELFF.

The V and J genes are TRBV10-3 and TRBJ1-2; D perhaps matches TRBD1 (5 bases). The ends were cut back, 5 bases at V and 10 bases at J, with 26 bases in the middle. The CDR3 runs to 16 residues. Germline loops: CDR1 ENHRY, CDR2 SYGVKD. For the CDR3, the DNA is TGTGCCATCAGTAACCAAGACCGGGGGATCCGGTCTCACTACACCTTC. This sequence encodes CAISNQDRGIRSHYTF.

The chain joins TRBV4-3 to TRBJ2-7; D unresolved. Trimming cost V 1 base and J 1 base, with 11 bases left between them. This CDR3 is 15 amino acids long. CDR1 and CDR2 from the germline V gene are LGHNA and YSLEER. CDR3 DNA sequence: TGCGCCAGCAGCCAAGGAAGGGCAGGTTCCTACGAGCAGTACTTC. The encoded protein is CASSQGRAGSYEQYF.

The gene calls are TRBV10-1 and TRBJ2-2; D gene uncertain. This CDR3 comprises 13 residues. Per germline, CDR1 WNHNN and CDR2 SYGVQD (reference sequence). V was pared by 6 bases and J by 6 bases, with 11 bases between. The CDR3 bases are TGCGCCAGCAGCGTGGATCGGGCCGGGGAGCTGTTTTTT. As protein: CASSVDRAGELFF.

The V and J genes are TRBV7-8 and TRBJ2-1; 9 bases are a match to TRBD1. This CDR3 contains 13 residues. Germline CDR1 is SGHVS and CDR2 is FQNEAQ. Trimming took 7 bases from V and 9 from J; bases not matched to a gene: 7. The CDR3 bases are TGTGCCAGCATCCTCACAGGGGGCGTTGAGCAGTTCTTC. It yields the protein CASILTGGVEQFF.

The chain joins TRBV29-1 to TRBJ2-1; no clear D. V gave up 3 bases and J gave up 3 bases, with 9 bases separating them. Germline V gene lookup returns CDR1 SQVTM and CDR2 ANQGSEA. This CDR3 is built from 13 residues. The chain's CDR3 is CSVDLNRYNEQFF. The CDR3 DNA reads TGCAGCGTTGACCTAAATCGCTACAATGAGCAGTTCTTC.

The rearrangement links TRBV6-5 to TRBJ1-2; maybe TRBD1 (5 bases). The CDR3 sequence is 15 residues long. CDR1 is MNHEY and CDR2 is SVGAGI in the germline V gene. Deletions cut 2 bases from V and 4 bases from J, with 14 bases between. The CDR3 bases are TGTGCCAGCAGTTACCCCCCCAGGGCGGGCTATGGCTACACCTTC. Translated, it gives CASSYPPRAGYGYTF.

The J gene is TRBJ1-1, the V gene TRBV28, with D unclear. Trimming shortened V by 5 bases and J by 6 bases, and 16 bases separated the two germline ends. Germline assignment: CDR1 MDHEN and CDR2 SYDVKM. This CDR3 is 14 amino acids long. CDR3 sequence: CASSLYGGSPEAFF. CDR3 DNA sequence: TGTGCCAGCAGTCTCTACGGCGGATCCCCTGAAGCTTTCTTT. Full variable domain (remainder filled in from reference TRBV28 and TRBJ1-1): DVKVTQSSRYLVKRTGEKVFLECVQDMDHENMFWYRQDPGLGLRLIYFSYDVKMKEKGDIPEGYSVSREKKERFSLILESASTNQTSMYLCASSLYGGSPEAFFGQGTRLTVV.

This clone was seen a single time. The V gene is TRBV7-9, the J gene TRBJ1-6; D gene uncertain. The CDR3 extends over 13 amino acids. V was pared by 0 bases and J by 9 bases, with 6 bases between. Looked up from germline, CDR1 is SEHNR and CDR2 is FQNEAQ (reference sequence). The DNA of the CDR3 is TGTGCCAGCAGCTTAGCGAGGATTTCACCCCTCCACTTT. It translates to CASSLARISPLHF.

This clone was observed a few times. CDR3 amino acids: CSVTGANTEAFF. CDR3 DNA sequence: TGCAGCGTGACAGGTGCTAACACTGAAGCTTTCTTT. The rearrangement uses TRBV29-1 and TRBJ1-1; D possibly corresponds to TRBD1 (6 bases). The germline V gene has CDR1 SQVTM and CDR2 ANQGSEA. Trimming took 6 bases from V and 2 from J, leaving 10 bases between them. The CDR3 is 12 amino acids. Together with reference TRBV29-1 and TRBJ1-1, the CDR3 gives the full variable domain: SAVISQKPSRDICQRGTSLTIQCQVDSQVTMMFWYRQQPGQSLTLIATANQGSEATYESGFVIDKFPISRPNLTFSTLTVSNMSPEDSSIYLCSVTGANTEAFFGQGTRLTVV.

The V gene is TRBV27, the J gene TRBJ2-2, with TRBD2 identical over 9 bases. V was pared by 3 bases and J by 3 bases, with 8 bases of the junction left unmatched. The germline gives CDR1 MNHEY, CDR2 SMNVEV (reference sequence). CDR3 length: 17 residues. This CDR3 is CASSFIPGLADTGELFF. CDR3 nucleotide sequence: TGTGCCAGCAGTTTCATCCCGGGACTAGCAGACACCGGGGAGCTGTTTTTT.

This clone has a single count. The gene calls are TRBV14 and TRBJ1-3, with D unresolved. V lost 0 bases, J lost 4 bases, and 10 bases lay in between. Per the germline V gene, CDR1 is SGHDN and CDR2 is FVKESK. This CDR3 spans 15 amino acids. Here the CDR3 DNA reads TGTGCCAGCAGCCAAGATCCGGGAATCGGAAACACCATATATTTT. Translating gives CASSQDPGIGNTIYF.

V is TRBV30 and J is TRBJ1-3; tentatively, D is TRBD1 (5 bases). Per germline, CDR1 GTSNPN and CDR2 SVGIG (reference sequence). Trimming stripped 2 bases from V and 4 bases from J, with 12 bases between. This CDR3 has 14 amino acids. The CDR3 bases are TGTGCCTGGAGTCATAAGGGGAGAGGAAACACCATATATTTT. The encoded protein is CAWSHKGRGNTIYF. Supplemented by reference TRBV30 and TRBJ1-3, the full variable domain reads SQTIHQWPATLVQPVGSPLSLECTVEGTSNPNLYWYRQAAGRGLQLLFYSVGIGQISSEVPQNLSASRPQDRQFILSSKKLLLSDSGFYLCAWSHKGRGNTIYFGEGSWLTVV.

The chain recombines TRBV6-2 or TRBV6-3 with TRBJ1-2; TRBD1 matches 8 bases. The length of the CDR3 is 16 residues. Losses at the gene ends were 4 bases for V and 6 bases for J; bases not matched to a gene: 13. Germline V CDR1 and CDR2: MNHEY, SVGEGT. The CDR3 reads CASSWTPPGGADGYTF. In DNA form, the CDR3 reads TGTGCCAGCAGTTGGACTCCTCCAGGGGGCGCAGATGGCTACACCTTC.